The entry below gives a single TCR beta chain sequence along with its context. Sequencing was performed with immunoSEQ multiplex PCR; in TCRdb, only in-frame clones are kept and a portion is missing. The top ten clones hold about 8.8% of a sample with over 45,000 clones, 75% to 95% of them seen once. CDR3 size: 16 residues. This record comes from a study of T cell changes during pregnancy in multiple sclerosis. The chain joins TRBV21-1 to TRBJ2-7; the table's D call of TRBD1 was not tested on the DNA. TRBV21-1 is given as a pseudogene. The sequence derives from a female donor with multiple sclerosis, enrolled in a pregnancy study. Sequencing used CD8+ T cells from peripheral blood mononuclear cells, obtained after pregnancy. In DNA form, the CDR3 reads TGTGCCAGCAGCAAAGTTTGTTCGACACCCTCCTACGAGCAGTACTTC. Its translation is CASSKVCSTPSYEQYF.